This T cell receptor beta chain is from a study of cytomegalovirus exposure and HLA in healthy donors. General study results and limits: The study found most TCR sequences rare, yet found some public TCRs in many donors.

CDR1 is SGHVS, CDR2 FQNEAQ, per germline. The V and J ends lost 3 bases and 3 bases, in that order; junction bases with no gene match: 21. The CDR3 consists of 21 residues. In the PCR, 60 Vbeta and 13 Jbeta primers were used. Repertoires were generated with immunoSEQ multiplex PCR, while TCRdb's copy carries only in-frame clones and drops some. This table has 120,000 or so clones, about four fifths appearing once. As regards this clone: Its specificity is not known.

Sequencing was performed on PBMCs. J is TRBJ2-2 and V is TRBV7-8, with 8 bases fitting TRBD2. This clonotype was sampled from a male donor in good health and CMV-seropositive. In DNA, the CDR3 is TGTGCCAGCAGCTTTCCCTCCCCGGCGGGAGGTCCCCTCGTGGACACCGGGGAGCTGTTTTTT. This encodes CASSFPSPAGGPLVDTGELFF.